The TCR beta chain under discussion was sequenced for a study of PD-1 blockade in classical Hodgkin lymphoma. Overall study context: Patients in the cohort were put on intravenous nivolumab, 3 mg/kg every 2 weeks.

Study findings and constraints: By C4D1, CD4+ diversity increased significantly, especially in complete responders.

Concerning this clone: The antigen remains unidentified.

Generated by immunoSEQ multiplex PCR, the TCRdb table keeps only in-frame clones and is missing some. The repertoire includes roughly 45,000 clones, approximately 70% of them detected once, and about 3% sits in the top ten. Relapse after autologous stem cell transplantation occurred in every patient, and brentuximab vedotin exposure varied. The CDR3 loop spans 17 amino acids. Trimming removed 5 bases at V and 0 bases at J, with 18 bases between. The germline gives CDR1 SGHNT, CDR2 YYREEE (reference sequence). The chain carries TRBV5-4 and TRBJ2-1; perhaps D is TRBD1 or TRBD2 (5 bases each). Sequences were derived from peripheral blood mononuclear cells (PBMCs), sampled before the second cycle of nivolumab. This receptor was taken from a human donor with classical Hodgkin lymphoma. The CDR3 nucleotides read TGTGCCAGCAGTCCTCCGGGACGCAAAAGCTCCTACAATGAGCAGTTCTTC. It translates to CASSPPGRKSSYNEQFF.